This T cell receptor beta chain was profiled in a study of blood T cell repertoires in COVID-19. As for the study in general: COVID-19 samples, acute and convalescent, were from the United States, Italy and Spain. T cells, B-cell-depleted T cells, or PBMCs provided the cDNA or gDNA that served as material.

From germline, CDR1 is KGHSH and CDR2 LQKENI. Trimming pared 4 bases from V and 1 base from J, leaving 7 bases between. CDR3 length: 13 residues. In the original workflow: Estimated nucleated cell counts came from reference gene primer amplification. Generated by immunoSEQ multiplex PCR, the TCRdb table keeps only in-frame clones and is missing some. V, J and clone size were drawn from that table, and D and trimming were deduced from the DNA. The table lists 200,000 to 300,000 clones, approximately 80% of them singletons. The sequenced sample was peripheral blood. The receptor's source is a human donor in a cohort sampled during active COVID-19. This chain links TRBV18 with TRBJ1-1; the D is unclear. The CDR3 nucleotides are TGTGCCAGCTCACGGGCACCGAACACTGAAGCTTTCTTT. Translation: CASSRAPNTEAFF.